This TCR beta chain emerged from a study of metastatic and nonmetastatic thyroid tumors. TCRdb re-analyzed the PCR reads using MiXCR. The repertoire holds roughly 35,000 clones, with over 15% as singletons. Patients had received no treatment of any kind before thyroid surgery. This clone is deemed medium-sized (0.01 to 0.1%). With V trimmed by 6 bases and J by 3 bases, 10 bases remained unmatched. The CDR3 runs 16 residues. The germline V gene encodes CDR1 LNHDA and CDR2 SQIVND (reference sequence). Sequenced sample: blood. This sequence was found in a female donor with papillary thyroid cancer or a benign thyroid nodule (not recorded which). Some clones in this sample may be carry-over from other donors' samples. This sequence joins TRBV19 and TRBJ2-2; TRBD1 agrees at 7 bases. DNA of the CDR3: TGTGCCAGTAGCCCACCCGGACAGGAGTACACCGGGGAGCTGTTTTTT. As protein: CASSPPGQEYTGELFF.